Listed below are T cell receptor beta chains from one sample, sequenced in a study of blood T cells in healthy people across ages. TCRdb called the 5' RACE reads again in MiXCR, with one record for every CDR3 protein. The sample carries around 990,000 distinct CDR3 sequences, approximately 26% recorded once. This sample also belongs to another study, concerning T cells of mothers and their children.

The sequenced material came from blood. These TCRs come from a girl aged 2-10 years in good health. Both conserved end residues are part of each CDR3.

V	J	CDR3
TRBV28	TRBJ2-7	CASRQPGLAYEQYF
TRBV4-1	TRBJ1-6	CASSQVDRQPLHF
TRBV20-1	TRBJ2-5	CSARSRQETQYF
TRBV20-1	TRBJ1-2	CSARDRDRGSSGTF
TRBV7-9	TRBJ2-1	CASSSLSTGLIYNEQFF
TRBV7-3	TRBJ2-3	CASSLMGGGTTDTQYF
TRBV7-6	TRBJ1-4	CASSLEVGPGQSNEKLFF
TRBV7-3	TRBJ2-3	CASSLRGGQRDTQYF
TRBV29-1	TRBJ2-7	CSVYSDRGYEQYF
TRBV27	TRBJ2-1	CASSFGSRDPNEQFF
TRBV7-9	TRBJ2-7	CASSLGTPPLAEQYF
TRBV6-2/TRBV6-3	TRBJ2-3	CASSFPWGTSTDTQYF
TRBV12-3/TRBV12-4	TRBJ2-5	CASREGQIQETQYF
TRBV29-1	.	CSVDSNYNNEQFF
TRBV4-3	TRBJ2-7	CASSQDHSSYEQYF
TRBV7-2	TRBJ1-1	CASSPNGLNTEAFF
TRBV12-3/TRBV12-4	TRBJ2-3	CASSPGLAGGLYGTDTQYF
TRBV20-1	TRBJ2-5	CSARSEASLPNERFF
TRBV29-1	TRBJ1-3	CSVEGLGDTIYF
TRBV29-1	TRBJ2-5	CSVEDLPGGLETQYF
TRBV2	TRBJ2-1	CASSGRRGPYNKQFF
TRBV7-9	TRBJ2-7	CASSRGDISSYEQYF
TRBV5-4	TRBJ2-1	CASSLSGGVYNEQFF
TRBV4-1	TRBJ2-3	CASSQGAGLTDTQYF
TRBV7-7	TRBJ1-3	CASSFGNTSGNTIYF
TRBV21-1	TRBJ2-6	CASSKDGGGSGANVLTF
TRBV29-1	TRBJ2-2	CSVERTGGTGELFF
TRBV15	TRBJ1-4	CATSREGSGDEKLFF
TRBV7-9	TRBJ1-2	CASSFGGPYGYTF
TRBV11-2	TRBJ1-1	CASTLSRDTEAFF
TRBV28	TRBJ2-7	CASSFREDYYEQYF
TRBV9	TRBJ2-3	CASSRAGTTDTQYF
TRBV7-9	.	CASSLDAAGGHEQYF
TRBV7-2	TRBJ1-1	CASSLGRQGLNTEAFF
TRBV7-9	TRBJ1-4	CASSFGEVYRGEKLFF
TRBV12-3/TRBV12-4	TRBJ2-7	CASSFYGHLYEQYF
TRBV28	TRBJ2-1	CASSHPLAGLHNEQFF
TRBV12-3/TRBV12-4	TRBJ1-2	CASSSLRLMNYGYTF
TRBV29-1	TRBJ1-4	CSVRAWGRGEKLFF
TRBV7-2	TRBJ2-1	CASSLLSPVYNEQFF
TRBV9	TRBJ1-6	CASSVEDGRDSPLHF